This is a list of T cell receptor beta chains from one sample in a study of cytomegalovirus exposure and HLA in healthy donors. This table comes from immunoSEQ multiplex PCR, and its TCRdb copy is limited to in-frame clones, with some not included. The table shows about 98,000 clones, with 81% occurring only once. The sample was PBMCs. Receptors originate from a man between 40 and 49 years old in good health and CMV-seronegative. CDR3s include the opening cysteine and the closing phenylalanine or tryptophan. The D gene is left open where the match is weak. Expanded clones are given a class, and other clones once, few, many or no size at all.

abundance,d_gene,v_gene,j_gene,CDR3aa,CDR3nt
.,.,TRBV28,TRBJ1-2,CASSSNSYGYTF,TGTGCCAGCAGTTCAAACAGCTATGGCTACACCTTC
.,.,TRBV30,TRBJ2-3,CAWTVSLIPDTQYF,TGTGCCTGGACGGTTAGCTTGATCCCAGATACGCAGTATTTT
.,.,TRBV14,TRBJ2-7,CASSPQWTPLREQYF,TGTGCCAGCAGCCCCCAATGGACTCCCCTGCGCGAGCAGTACTTC
.,.,TRBV4-1,TRBJ1-1,CASSQGASGSGSEAFF,TGCGCCAGCAGCCAAGGGGCCTCAGGGTCCGGGTCTGAAGCTTTCTTT
.,TRBD1,TRBV5-1,TRBJ1-5,CASSLAGGNQPQHF,TGCGCCAGCAGCTTGGCAGGGGGGAATCAGCCCCAGCATTTT
.,.,TRBV5-4,TRBJ2-5,CASSLTGGETQYF,TGTGCCAGCAGCCTGACGGGTGGGGAGACCCAGTACTTC
.,TRBD1,TRBV19,TRBJ2-2,CASSSRDRGRTGELFF,TGTGCCAGTAGTAGTAGGGACAGGGGGCGTACCGGGGAGCTGTTTTTT
.,.,TRBV11-2,TRBJ2-1,CASSLDGSYNEQFF,TGTGCCAGCAGCTTAGATGGCAGCTACAATGAGCAGTTCTTC
.,.,TRBV7-9,TRBJ2-7,CASSFYGGLNEQYF,TGTGCCAGCAGCTTTTACGGGGGGCTTAACGAGCAGTACTTC
.,.,TRBV29-1,TRBJ2-1,CSVESGFYNEQFF,TGCAGCGTTGAGTCAGGTTTTTACAATGAGCAGTTCTTC
.,TRBD1,TRBV27,TRBJ1-6,CASRDTGGSYNSPLHF,TGTGCCAGCAGAGATACAGGGGGCTCCTATAATTCACCCCTCCACTTT
.,.,TRBV19,TRBJ1-1,CASMVGGDITEAFF,TGTGCCAGTATGGTGGGGGGGGACATCACTGAAGCTTTCTTT
few,.,TRBV4-1,TRBJ1-1,CASSEQGEPTEAFF,TGCGCCAGCAGCGAACAGGGAGAGCCCACTGAAGCTTTCTTT
.,TRBD1,TRBV28,TRBJ1-4,CASSLVSGTGFGKLFF,TGTGCCAGCAGTTTAGTATCAGGGACAGGGTTCGGTAAACTGTTTTTT
.,TRBD2,TRBV6-9,TRBJ2-1,CASSTERGGPYNEQFF,TGTGCCAGCAGCACCGAGCGGGGCGGCCCCTACAATGAGCAGTTCTTC
.,TRBD1,TRBV4-3,TRBJ1-1,CASSQDTGANTEAFF,TGCGCCAGCAGCCAAGATACAGGGGCGAACACTGAAGCTTTCTTT
.,.,TRBV5-4,TRBJ2-3,CASSLGARGDTQYF,TGTGCCAGCAGCTTGGGGGCGCGCGGGGATACGCAGTATTTT
.,.,TRBV4-1,TRBJ2-2,CASSHFTGELFF,TGCGCCAGCAGCCACTTTACCGGGGAGCTGTTTTTT
.,TRBD1,TRBV10-2,TRBJ1-4,CASSGAGTVNEKLFF,TGCGCCAGCAGTGGGGCGGGGACAGTTAATGAAAAACTGTTTTTT
few,.,TRBV7-9,TRBJ2-5,CASSPTRDQETQYF,TGTGCCAGCAGTCCAACCCGAGATCAAGAGACCCAGTACTTC
.,TRBD1,TRBV19,TRBJ1-2,CATTGGARGYTF,TGTGCCACAACAGGGGGCGCGAGGGGCTACACCTTC
.,.,TRBV5-1,TRBJ2-4,CASPTGLAKNIQYF,TGCGCCAGCCCCACTGGACTAGCCAAAAACATTCAGTACTTC
.,.,TRBV7-8,TRBJ1-1,CASSFKSVFGTEAFF,TGTGCCAGCAGTTTTAAGTCGGTATTCGGGACTGAAGCTTTCTTT
.,TRBD2,TRBV10-3,TRBJ2-1,CAIAMGTSGVYEQFF,TGTGCCATCGCAATGGGGACTAGCGGGGTCTATGAGCAGTTCTTC
.,.,TRBV11-2,TRBJ1-5,CASSPDSAGNQPQHF,TGTGCCAGCAGCCCCGACAGTGCTGGAAATCAGCCCCAGCATTTT
.,.,TRBV6-1,TRBJ1-2,CASSVGSSGANYGYTF,TGTGCCAGCAGTGTCGGCTCCTCGGGGGCTAACTATGGCTACACCTTC
once,.,TRBV9,TRBJ2-5,CASSGAPGRETQYF,TGTGCCAGCAGCGGAGCCCCCGGGAGAGAGACCCAGTACTTC
.,.,TRBV6-4,TRBJ2-3,CASSVGGTDTQYF,TGTGCCAGCAGTGTTGGGGGGACCGATACGCAGTATTTT
.,.,TRBV6-1,TRBJ2-7,CASTARLTGHEQYF,TGTGCCAGCACTGCCAGGCTCACAGGGCACGAGCAGTACTTC